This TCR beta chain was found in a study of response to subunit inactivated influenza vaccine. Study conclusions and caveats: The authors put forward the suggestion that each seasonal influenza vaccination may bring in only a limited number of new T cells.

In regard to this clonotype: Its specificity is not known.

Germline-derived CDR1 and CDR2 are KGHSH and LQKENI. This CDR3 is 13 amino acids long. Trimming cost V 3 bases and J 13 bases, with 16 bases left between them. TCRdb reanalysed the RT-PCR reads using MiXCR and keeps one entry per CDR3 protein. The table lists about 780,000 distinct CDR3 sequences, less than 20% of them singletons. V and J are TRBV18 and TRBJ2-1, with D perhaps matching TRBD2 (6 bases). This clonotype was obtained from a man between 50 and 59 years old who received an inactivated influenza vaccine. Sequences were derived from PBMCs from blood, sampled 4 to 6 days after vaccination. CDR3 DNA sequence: TGTGCCAGCTCACCGCGGGACGGCTCGAGACAGTTCTTC. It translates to CASSPRDGSRQFF.